This TCR beta chain originates from a study of shared clonotypes between healthy human individuals. Study observations and caveats: Generation probabilities of non-shared clonotypes were lower (relative to those shared by all four donors).

This clone has a single count. What it binds is not known. Donors had no recently reported acute infections or vaccinations and were HIV-negative. The germline V and J ends were trimmed by 2 bases and 0 bases, with 9 bases remaining between them. Germline CDR1 LGHNA, CDR2 YNFKEQ. This CDR3 contains 15 residues. An even split of each subset's genomic DNA across several immunoSEQ plates was performed. Some clones are missing from TCRdb's copy, which holds only in-frame ones; the method was immunoSEQ multiplex PCR. The sample holds about 2.3 million clones, approximately 95% seen once. This receptor was obtained from a man in his late teens or twenties in good health. Some clones in this sample may be carry-over from other donors' samples. Sequencing was done on a sample of naive CD4+ T cells from PBMCs. Subset specified: CD45RA+ positively selected. The chain joins TRBV4-2 to TRBJ2-3; D remains unclear. The CDR3 nucleotides are TGTGCCAGCAGCCAAATCCTCGCTAGCACAGATACGCAGTATTTT. The encoded protein is CASSQILASTDTQYF.